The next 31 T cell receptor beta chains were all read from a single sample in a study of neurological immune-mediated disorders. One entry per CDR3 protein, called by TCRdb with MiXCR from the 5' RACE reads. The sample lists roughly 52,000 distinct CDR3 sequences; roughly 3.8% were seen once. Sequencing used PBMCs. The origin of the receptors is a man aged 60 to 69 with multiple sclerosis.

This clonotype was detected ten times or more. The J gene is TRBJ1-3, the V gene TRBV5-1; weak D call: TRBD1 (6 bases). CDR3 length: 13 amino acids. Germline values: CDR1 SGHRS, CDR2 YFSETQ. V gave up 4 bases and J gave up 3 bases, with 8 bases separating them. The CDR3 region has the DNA TGCGCCAGCAGCAACAGGGTTGGAAACACCATATATTTT. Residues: CASSNRVGNTIYF.

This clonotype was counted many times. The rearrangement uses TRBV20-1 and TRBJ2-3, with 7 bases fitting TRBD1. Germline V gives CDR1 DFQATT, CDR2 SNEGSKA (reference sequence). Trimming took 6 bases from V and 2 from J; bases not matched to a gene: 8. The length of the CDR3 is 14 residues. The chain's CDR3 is CSADDRGHTDTQYF. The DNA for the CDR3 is TGCAGTGCAGACGATAGGGGGCACACAGATACGCAGTATTTT.

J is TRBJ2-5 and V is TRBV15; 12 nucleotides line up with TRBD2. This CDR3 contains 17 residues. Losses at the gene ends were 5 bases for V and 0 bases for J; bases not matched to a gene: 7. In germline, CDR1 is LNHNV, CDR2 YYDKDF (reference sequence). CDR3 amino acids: CATSGSRTSGDQETQYF. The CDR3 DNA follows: TGTGCCACCAGCGGATCCCGGACTAGCGGGGACCAAGAGACCCAGTACTTC.

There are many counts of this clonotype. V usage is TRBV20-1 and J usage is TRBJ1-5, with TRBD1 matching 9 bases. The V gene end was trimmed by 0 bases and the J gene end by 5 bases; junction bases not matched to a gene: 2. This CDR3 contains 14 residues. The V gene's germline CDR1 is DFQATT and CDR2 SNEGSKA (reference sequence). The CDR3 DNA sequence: TGCAGTGCTAGAGAGGACAGGGGATATCAGCCCCAGCATTTT. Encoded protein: CSAREDRGYQPQHF.

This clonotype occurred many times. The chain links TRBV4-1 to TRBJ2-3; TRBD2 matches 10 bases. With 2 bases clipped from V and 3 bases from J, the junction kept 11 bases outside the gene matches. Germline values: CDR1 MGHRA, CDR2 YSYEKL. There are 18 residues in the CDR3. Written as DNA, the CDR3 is TGCGCCAGCAGCCAATATAGCGGGAGGCTCGGAGGGACAGATACGCAGTATTTT. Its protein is CASSQYSGRLGGTDTQYF.

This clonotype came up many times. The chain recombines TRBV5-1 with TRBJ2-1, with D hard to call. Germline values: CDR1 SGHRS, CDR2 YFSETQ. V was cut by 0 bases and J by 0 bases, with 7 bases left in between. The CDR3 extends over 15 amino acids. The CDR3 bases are TGCGCCAGCAGCTTGGTGGATCCCTCCTACAATGAGCAGTTCTTC. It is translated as CASSLVDPSYNEQFF.

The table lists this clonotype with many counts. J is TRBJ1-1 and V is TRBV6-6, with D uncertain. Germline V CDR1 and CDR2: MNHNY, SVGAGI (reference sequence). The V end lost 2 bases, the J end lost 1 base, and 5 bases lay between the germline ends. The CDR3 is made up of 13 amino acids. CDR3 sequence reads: CASSYGGNTEAFF. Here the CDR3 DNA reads TGTGCCAGCAGTTACGGCGGGAACACTGAAGCTTTCTTT.

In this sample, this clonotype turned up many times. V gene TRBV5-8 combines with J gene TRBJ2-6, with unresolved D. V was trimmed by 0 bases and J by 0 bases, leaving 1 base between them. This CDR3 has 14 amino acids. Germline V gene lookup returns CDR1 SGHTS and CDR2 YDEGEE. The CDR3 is CASSLDSGANVLTF. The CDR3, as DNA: TGTGCCAGCAGCTTGGACTCTGGGGCCAACGTCCTGACTTTC.

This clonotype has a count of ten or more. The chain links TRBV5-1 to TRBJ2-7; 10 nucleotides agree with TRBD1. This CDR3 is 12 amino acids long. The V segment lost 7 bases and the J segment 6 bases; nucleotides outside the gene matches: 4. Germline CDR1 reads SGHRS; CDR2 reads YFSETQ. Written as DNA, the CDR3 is TGCGCCAGCCTAGGACAGGGGGTCGAGCAGTACTTC. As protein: CASLGQGVEQYF.

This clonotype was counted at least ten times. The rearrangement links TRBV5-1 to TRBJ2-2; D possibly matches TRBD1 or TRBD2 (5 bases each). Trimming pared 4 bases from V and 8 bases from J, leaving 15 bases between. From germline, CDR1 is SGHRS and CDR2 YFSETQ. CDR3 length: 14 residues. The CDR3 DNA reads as TGCGCCAGCAGCCGCCGGGGCTCTCTAGGGGAGCTGTTTTTT. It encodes CASSRRGSLGELFF.

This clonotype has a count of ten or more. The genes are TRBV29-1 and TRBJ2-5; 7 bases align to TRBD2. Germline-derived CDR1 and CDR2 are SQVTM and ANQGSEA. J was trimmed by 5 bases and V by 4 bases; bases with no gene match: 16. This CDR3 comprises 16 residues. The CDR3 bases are TGCAGCGTTGGGGGGAAGAGCGGGGAGTTAGTGGAGACCCAGTACTTC. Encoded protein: CSVGGKSGELVETQYF.

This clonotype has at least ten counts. CDR3 in amino acids: CASSRDQGNEKLFF. CDR3 coding DNA: TGTGCCAGCAGCCGGGACCAGGGGAATGAAAAACTGTTTTTT. The chain employs TRBV7-9 and TRBJ1-4, with D perhaps TRBD1 (6 bases). The CDR3 is 14 amino acids. Deletions cut 5 bases from V and 5 bases from J, with 12 bases between. Germline CDR1 is SEHNR and CDR2 is FQNEAQ (reference sequence).

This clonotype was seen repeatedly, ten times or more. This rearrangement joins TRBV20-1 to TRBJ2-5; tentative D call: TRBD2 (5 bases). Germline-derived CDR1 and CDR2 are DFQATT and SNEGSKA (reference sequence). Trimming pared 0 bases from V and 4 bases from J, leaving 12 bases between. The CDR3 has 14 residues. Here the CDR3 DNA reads TGCAGTGCTAGAGAATTTCTAGCAGGAGAGACCCAGTACTTC. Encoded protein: CSAREFLAGETQYF.

CDR3 in amino acids: CATSRGSSDTEAFF. The CDR3 nucleotides are TGTGCCACCAGCAGGGGTAGTTCGGACACTGAAGCTTTCTTT. The J gene is TRBJ1-1, the V gene TRBV15; the D is unclear. Germline CDR1 is LNHNV and CDR2 is YYDKDF (reference sequence). The V and J ends lost 3 bases and 3 bases respectively, with 11 bases between them. The CDR3 length is 14 residues.

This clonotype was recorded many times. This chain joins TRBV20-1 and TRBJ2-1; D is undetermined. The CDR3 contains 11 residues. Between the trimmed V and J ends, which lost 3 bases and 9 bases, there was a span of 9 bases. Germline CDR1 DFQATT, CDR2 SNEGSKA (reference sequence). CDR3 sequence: CSASGHGEQFF. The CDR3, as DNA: TGCAGTGCTAGCGGGCACGGTGAGCAGTTCTTC.

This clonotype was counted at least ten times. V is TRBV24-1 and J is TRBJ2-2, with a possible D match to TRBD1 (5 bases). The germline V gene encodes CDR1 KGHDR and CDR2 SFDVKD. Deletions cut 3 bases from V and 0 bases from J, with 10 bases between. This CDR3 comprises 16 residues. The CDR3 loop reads CATSDIDRPNTGELFF. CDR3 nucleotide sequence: TGTGCCACCAGTGATATTGACAGACCGAACACCGGGGAGCTGTTTTTT.

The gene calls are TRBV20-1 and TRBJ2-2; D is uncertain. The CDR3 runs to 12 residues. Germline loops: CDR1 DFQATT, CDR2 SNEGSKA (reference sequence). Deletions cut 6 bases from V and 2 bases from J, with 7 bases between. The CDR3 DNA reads TGCAGTGCCGGCAGAAACACCGGGGAGCTGTTTTTT. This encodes CSAGRNTGELFF.

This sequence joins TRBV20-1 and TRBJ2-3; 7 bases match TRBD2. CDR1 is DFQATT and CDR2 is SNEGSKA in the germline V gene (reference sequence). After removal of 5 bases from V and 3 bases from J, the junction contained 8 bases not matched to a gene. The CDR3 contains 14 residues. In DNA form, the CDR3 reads TGCAGTGCTGGGGCGGGAGAGGTGACAGATACGCAGTATTTT. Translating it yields CSAGAGEVTDTQYF.

The CDR3 nucleotides are TGTGCCAGCAGTTTGCGCAGAGTCGGAGTCGAAGCTTTCTTT. It encodes CASSLRRVGVEAFF. This chain links TRBV12-3 or TRBV12-4 with TRBJ1-1, with D uncertain. CDR3 length: 14 amino acids. V was clipped by 3 bases and J by 8 bases, with 16 bases between them.

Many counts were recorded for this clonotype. CDR3 residues: CASSWSGVEAFF. In DNA, the CDR3 is TGCGCCAGCAGCTGGAGCGGCGTTGAAGCTTTCTTT. The chain is built from TRBV5-1 and TRBJ1-1, with unresolved D. V lost 3 bases and J lost 7, with 10 bases in between. Germline loops: CDR1 SGHRS, CDR2 YFSETQ. The CDR3 has 12 residues.

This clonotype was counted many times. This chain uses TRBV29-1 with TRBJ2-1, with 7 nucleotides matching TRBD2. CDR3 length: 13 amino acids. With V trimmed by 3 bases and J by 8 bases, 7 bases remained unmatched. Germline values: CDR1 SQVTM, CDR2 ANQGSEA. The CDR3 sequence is CSVDLRERHEQFF. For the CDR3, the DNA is TGCAGCGTTGATTTGCGGGAGCGGCATGAGCAGTTCTTC.

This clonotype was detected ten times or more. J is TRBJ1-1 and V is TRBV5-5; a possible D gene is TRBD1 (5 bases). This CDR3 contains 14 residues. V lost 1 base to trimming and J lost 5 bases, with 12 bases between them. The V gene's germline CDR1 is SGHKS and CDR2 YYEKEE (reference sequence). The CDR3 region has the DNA TGTGCCAGCAGCTTGCCCGTGGGGGGGACTGAAGCTTTCTTT. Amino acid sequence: CASSLPVGGTEAFF.

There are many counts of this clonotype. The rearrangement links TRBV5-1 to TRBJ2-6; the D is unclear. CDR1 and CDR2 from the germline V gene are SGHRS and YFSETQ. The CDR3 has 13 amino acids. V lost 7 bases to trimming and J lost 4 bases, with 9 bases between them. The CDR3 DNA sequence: TGCGCCAGCCAACAGTCAGGGGCCAACGTCCTGACTTTC. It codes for CASQQSGANVLTF. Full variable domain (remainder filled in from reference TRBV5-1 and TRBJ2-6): KAGVTQTPRYLIKTRGQQVTLSCSPISGHRSVSWYQQTPGQGLQFLFEYFSETQRNKGNFPGRFSGRQFSNSRSEMNVSTLELGDSALYLCASQQSGANVLTFGAGSRLTVL.

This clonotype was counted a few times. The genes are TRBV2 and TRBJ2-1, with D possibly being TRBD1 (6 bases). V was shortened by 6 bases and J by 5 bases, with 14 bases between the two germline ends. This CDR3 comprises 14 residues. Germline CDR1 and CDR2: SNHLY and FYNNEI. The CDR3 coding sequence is TGTGCCAGCAGCTCCAGGGGCGTTAACAATGAGCAGTTCTTC. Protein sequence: CASSSRGVNNEQFF.

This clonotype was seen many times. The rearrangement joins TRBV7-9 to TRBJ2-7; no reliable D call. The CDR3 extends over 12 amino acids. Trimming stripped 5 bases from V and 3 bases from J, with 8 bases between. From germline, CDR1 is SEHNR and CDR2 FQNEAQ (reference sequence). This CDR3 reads CASSATDYEQYF. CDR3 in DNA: TGTGCCAGCAGCGCAACAGACTACGAGCAGTACTTC.

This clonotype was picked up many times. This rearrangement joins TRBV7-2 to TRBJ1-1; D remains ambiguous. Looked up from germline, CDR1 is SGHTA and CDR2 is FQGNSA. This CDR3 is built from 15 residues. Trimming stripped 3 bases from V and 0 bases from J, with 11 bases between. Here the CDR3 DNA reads TGTGCCAGCAGCTTTAGGGTCGGGCTGAACACTGAAGCTTTCTTT. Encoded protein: CASSFRVGLNTEAFF.

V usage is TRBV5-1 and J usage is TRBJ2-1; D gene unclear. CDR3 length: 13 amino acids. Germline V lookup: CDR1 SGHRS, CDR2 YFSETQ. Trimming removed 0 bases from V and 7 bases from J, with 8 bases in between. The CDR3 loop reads CASSLDKPNEQFF. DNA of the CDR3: TGCGCCAGCAGCTTGGATAAGCCGAATGAGCAGTTCTTC.

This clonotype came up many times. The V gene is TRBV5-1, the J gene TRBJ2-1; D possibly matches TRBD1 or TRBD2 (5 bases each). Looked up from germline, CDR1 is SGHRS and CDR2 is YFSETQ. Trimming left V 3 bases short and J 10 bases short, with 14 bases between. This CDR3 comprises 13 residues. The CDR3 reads CASSSGAIGEQFF. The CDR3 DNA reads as TGCGCCAGCAGCTCCGGGGCCATCGGGGAGCAGTTCTTC.

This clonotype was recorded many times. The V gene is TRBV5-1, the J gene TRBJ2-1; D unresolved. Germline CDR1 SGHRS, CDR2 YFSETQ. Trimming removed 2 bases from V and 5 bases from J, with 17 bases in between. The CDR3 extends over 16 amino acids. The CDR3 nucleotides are TGCGCCAGCAGCTTCGTATCGGCCGTGGTGGACAATGAGCAGTTCTTC. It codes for CASSFVSAVVDNEQFF. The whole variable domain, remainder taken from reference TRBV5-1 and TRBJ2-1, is KAGVTQTPRYLIKTRGQQVTLSCSPISGHRSVSWYQQTPGQGLQFLFEYFSETQRNKGNFPGRFSGRQFSNSRSEMNVSTLELGDSALYLCASSFVSAVVDNEQFFGPGTRLTVL.

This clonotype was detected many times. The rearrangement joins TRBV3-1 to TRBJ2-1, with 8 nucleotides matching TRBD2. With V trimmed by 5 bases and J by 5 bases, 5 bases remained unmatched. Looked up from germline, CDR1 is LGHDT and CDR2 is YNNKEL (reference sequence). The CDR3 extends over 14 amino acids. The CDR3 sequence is CASSGRTSHNEQFF. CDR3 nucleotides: TGTGCCAGCAGCGGCCGGACTAGCCACAATGAGCAGTTCTTC.

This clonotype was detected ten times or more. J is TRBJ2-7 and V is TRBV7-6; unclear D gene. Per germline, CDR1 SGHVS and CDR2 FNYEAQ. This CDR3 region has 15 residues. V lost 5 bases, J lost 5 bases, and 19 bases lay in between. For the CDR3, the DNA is TGTGCCAGCAGCCCGCCCCGCGGCAGTCGGGACGAGCAGTACTTC. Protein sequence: CASSPPRGSRDEQYF.